The T cell receptor (beta chain) described here comes from a study of cytomegalovirus exposure and HLA in healthy donors (dated by TCRdb to about 2017). Background for the entire study: According to an earlier analysis of around 600 of the donors, some 180 million T cells yielded 117 million unique TCR beta sequences and around 300 Gb of sequence data. In an earlier analysis of about 590 of the donors, high-throughput TCR beta sequencing was used to judge whether each TCR beta V gene segment behaved as functional or pseudogenic. The later analysis used no new phenotypic data to find candidate immune exposures, relying instead on TCR beta sequences and their occurrence across donors. The study aimed to test whether cataloging public T cell receptors could reveal signatures of past pathogen exposure. About 280 gigabases of sequencing data and tens of millions of unique TCR sequences were included in an early release covering 500 to 750 HLA-typed donors. Alongside the repertoire data, information on donor age, sex, ethnicity and CMV serostatus was compiled. Class I and class II HLA loci were covered by the typing at four-digit resolution. Of the roughly 400 genotyped donors, 81% fell in the genetic ancestry cluster associated with self-reported Caucasian donors. Every discovery cohort repertoire had been produced on one sequencing platform. To predict cytomegalovirus infection status, the study combined high-throughput TCR immunosequencing, statistical association of individual TCRs with disease status, and machine learning. On average, roughly 200,000 unique TCR beta nucleotide sequences were sequenced per donor among about 400 genotyped donors of the cohort, with about 19% of those sequences being non-productive. Several DR-DQ haplotypes were handled as single units for association and clustering, since linkage in the cohort was strong. Using immunosequencing, the study profiled T cell repertoires from 500 to 800 subjects and related those repertoires to cytomegalovirus serostatus. A later genetic analysis used genome-wide SNP genotypes for about 65% of the roughly 670 donors, treating that subset as a discovery cohort. Besides the first cohort of some 670 subjects, a separate validation cohort made up of 120 different subjects was used. A later analysis re-analyzed previously published TCR beta repertoires from about 730 donors and added high-resolution HLA genotyping to study TCR occurrence patterns. The number of typed donors differed by locus: roughly 629-630 for A, B, C, DRB1 and DQB1; about 520 for DQA1; around 610 for DPA1; and about 470 for DPB1.

The cohort was made up of about 610 healthy bone marrow donors. At the time of sampling, all cohort members were nominally healthy, though unrecorded immune exposures were likely present. The donor was CMV seropositive and belonged to the group of 250 to 300 seropositive cohort members. A peripheral blood sample was provided by each donor, and peripheral blood mononuclear cells were used for TCR beta sequencing. The Qiagen DNeasy Blood Extraction Kit was used to extract genomic DNA from the blood cell samples. On this clone: There is no known antigen for this receptor. No base-level quality is on record; no much larger clone is a single base apart.

For CDR1 and CDR2, the germline V gene lists SQVTM and ANQGSEA. Clipping removes 1 base from V and 7 bases from J, with 12 as the unmatched junction base count. The CDR3 runs 15 residues from the cysteine to the phenylalanine. The entry retains the CDR3 DNA only, 45 bases that are in frame from base 1. Broader findings and caveats from the paper: Because some donors lacked HLA typing at each locus, the association tests relied only on the typed subset. Immune exposure information for the cohort was limited to CMV serostatus. Only TCR beta chains were sequenced in this cohort, and the absence of alpha or paired-chain data limited detectable features. The 87-base-pair reads could not distinguish some IMGT-functional V segments, including TRBV6-2 and TRBV6-3, so those segments were excluded. Assigning TCR associations to individual alleles was difficult when HLA alleles, especially DR and DQ, strongly co-occurred. In a later analysis, around 17,000 TCR beta sequences were associated with specific HLA alleles at a false discovery rate of 0.05. The authors suggested that the approach could potentially be generalized to other disease states and immunological phenotypes. A further reported finding was that TCR beta sequences accurately predicted the HLA-A and HLA-B alleles for most subjects in the first cohort. Because counts were too low, roughly 16 rarely observed V segments, including chromosome 9 orphons, were excluded from the earlier analysis of 587 of the donors. The classifier was reported to diagnose cytomegalovirus status with high specificity and sensitivity in both the original cohort and the validation cohort. In an earlier analysis of some 500 of the donors, most TCR beta V segments were observed in productive rearrangements about 90% or about 30% of the time, broadly matching IMGT annotations. According to a later analysis, TCR association rates differed among HLA loci, with DRB1 alleles showing the most associated TCRs and HLA-C alleles showing the fewest. Across donors, most TCR sequences were observed very rarely, whereas some public TCRs were present in many individuals. A few of the identified cytomegalovirus-associated TCR beta chains were confirmed in vitro to be specific for cytomegalovirus antigens. A group of highly shared sequence variants was considered likely to be a technical artifact of the sequencing pipeline. According to a later analysis, most CMV-associated TCR beta chains appeared to be HLA-restricted, and the HLA associations seemed to be driven largely by CMV exposure. Several of the top co-occurrence clusters appeared to be linked to parvovirus B19, influenza, CMV and Epstein-Barr virus, according to a later analysis. The study listed 150 to 200 TCR beta chains as associated with cytomegalovirus. In a later analysis, HLA-associated TCR beta chains showed more clonal expansion and lower generation probabilities than non-associated chains that were equally common. Presence/absence analyses assumed roughly uniform sequencing depth across donors, an assumption that may not hold. In a later genetic analysis, fewer N-insertions in productive TCRs were reported among donors in an Asian-associated ancestry cluster than the roughly 700-donor mean. Correlated functional status among segregating V segments might reflect linkage disequilibrium, but an unknown experimental factor could not be ruled out. V-gene and J-gene trimming of TCR beta chains was associated with a missense DCLRE1C variant in a later genetic analysis, and the association was replicated in an independent cohort.

The library was prepared using the immunoSEQ multiplex PCR assay. For the multiplex PCR, a mixture combining 60 forward primers for TCR Vbeta segments and 13 reverse primers for TCR Jbeta segments was used. The CDR3 region of rearranged TCR beta genes was amplified from genomic DNA with a multiplex PCR assay. On the Illumina HiSeq System, the amplified TCR beta libraries were sequenced as 87-base-pair reads. As for the original processing: In a later analysis, some 80 million unique TCR beta chains were counted across the approximately 670 repertoires, and roughly 11 million of these chains were shared by at least two donors. Raw reads were error-corrected and collapsed into unique sequences by a nearest-neighbor algorithm in which closely related sequences were merged to remove PCR and sequencing errors. Alignment of CDR3 sequences to IMGT reference sequences was used to assign V, D and J gene segments. Each retained sequence needed at least a six-nucleotide match to both a V gene segment and a J gene segment. A rearrangement was called productive if the CDR3 had no stop codons and remained in frame with V and J, and every other rearrangement was called non-productive. Following IMGT convention, CDR3 was defined as the stretch from the second conserved V-encoded cysteine up to the conserved J-encoded phenylalanine. In an earlier analysis of roughly 610 of the donors, sequences lacking an unambiguous match to a single V gene segment were excluded. In an earlier analysis of almost 600 of the donors, a V segment was called functional when productive rearrangements were above 56.7%, and segregating when the standard deviation between donors exceeded 5%. A statistical classification framework was developed to diagnose cytomegalovirus status using the catalog of TCR beta chain sequences. A later analysis assigned V and J genes by comparing TCR nucleotide sequences with IMGT/GENE-DB human TR gene sequences. Using the TCRdist pipeline, a later analysis assigned CDR3 sequences along with most-parsimonious VDJ recombination scenarios. In a later analysis, every TCR beta chain was defined by the combination of its CDR3 amino acid sequence and its V-gene family, and reads without a unique V-gene family were dropped. A later analysis removed roughly 590 highly shared, low-generation-probability nucleotide sequences to deal with suspected cross-contamination and a sequencing artifact. A later analysis calculated a clonal expansion index for each public chain from normalized within-repertoire ranks of inferred template counts. A later analysis computed generation probabilities with a VDJ recombination model fitted to out-of-frame rearrangements, and checked the results against IGoR. A later analysis scored TCR-TCR, TCR-HLA and TCR-CMV co-occurrence with hypergeometric tests, applying a repertoire-size bias correction to TCR pairs. To estimate false discovery rates, a later analysis permuted the HLA or CMV assignments 20 times. In a later analysis, co-occurring TCRs were grouped with DBSCAN, and TCRdist sequence similarity was added when clustering was performed within HLA-allele-positive subsets. Repertoires with fewer than 30,000 or more than 120,000 public chains were left out of co-occurrence clustering, as were four to six repertoires with anomalous nucleotide sharing. Entries here come from immuneACCESS through TCRdb and include only in-frame sequences with V and J called. Some clones fail to appear in such tables; in the studies checked, an unresolved V gene covers under half of the shortfall, and the cause of the remainder is unknown. The V and J calls and clone size are taken from that table; D and trimming were inferred from the DNA. The table for this sample lists 200,000 to 300,000 clones; almost 85% of them were counted only once. Roughly 2% of the sample is held by the ten biggest clonotypes.

This clonotype was obtained from a woman in her thirties or forties in good health and CMV-seropositive. The chain uses TRBV29-1 and TRBJ1-1; TRBD1 agrees with 7 junctional bases. The sample was PBMCs. The CDR3 reads CSVEGDVTGFYEAFF. The nucleotides read TGCAGCGTTGAAGGAGACGTGACAGGGTTTTATGAAGCTTTCTTT.